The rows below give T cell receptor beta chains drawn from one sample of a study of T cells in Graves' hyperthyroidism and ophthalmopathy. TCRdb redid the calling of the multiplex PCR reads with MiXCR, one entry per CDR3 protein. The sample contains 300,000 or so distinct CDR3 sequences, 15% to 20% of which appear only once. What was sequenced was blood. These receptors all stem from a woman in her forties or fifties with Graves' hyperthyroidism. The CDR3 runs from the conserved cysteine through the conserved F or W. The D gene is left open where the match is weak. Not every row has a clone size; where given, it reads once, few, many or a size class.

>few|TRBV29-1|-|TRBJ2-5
TGCAGCGTTGGAGGTCGGCTAGCTCTGGAGACCCAGTACTTC
CSVGGRLALETQYF
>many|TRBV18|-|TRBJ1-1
TGTGCCAGCTCACCGATTGACCAAACTGAAGCTTTCTTT
CASSPIDQTEAFF
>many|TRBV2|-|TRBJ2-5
TGTGCCAGCAGTGCCCCCTTTGGGGGGCAGGTCGGAGAGACCCAGTACTTC
CASSAPFGGQVGETQYF
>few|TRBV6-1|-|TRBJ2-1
TGTGCCAGCAGTTATTTGGCCGGGGTGAGAGATGAGCAGTTCTTC
CASSYLAGVRDEQFF
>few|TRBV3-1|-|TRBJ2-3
TGTGCCAGCCGGCCCCACGGGCAAGATACGCAGTATTTT
CASRPHGQDTQYF
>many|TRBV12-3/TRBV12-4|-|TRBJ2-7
TGTGCCAGCCGACAGTCAGCCTACGAGCAGTACTTC
CASRQSAYEQYF
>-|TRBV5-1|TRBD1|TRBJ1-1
TGCGCCAGCAGCCCTTGGACAGGGGGCTGGAACACTGAAGCTTTCTTT
CASSPWTGGWNTEAFF
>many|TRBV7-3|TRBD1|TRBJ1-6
TGTGCCAGCAGCCGGGGACAGGGGAACTCACCCCTCCACTTT
CASSRGQGNSPLHF
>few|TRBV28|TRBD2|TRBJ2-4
TGTGCCAGCACCCGCCGAGGGGCGCCGGGACTAGCGGGAGGGCCCCTCAAAAACATTCAGTACTTC
CASTRRGAPGLAGGPLKNIQYF
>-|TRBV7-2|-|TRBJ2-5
TGTGCCAGCAGCTTATCGCTTGGGGTCGCAAAGACCCAGTACTTC
CASSLSLGVAKTQYF
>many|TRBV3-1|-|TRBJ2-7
TGTGCCAGCAGCCTTAGCGGTCGCGCCCGGGGCGAGCAGTACTTC
CASSLSGRARGEQYF
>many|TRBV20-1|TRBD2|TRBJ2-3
TGCAGTGCTACCCCACTAGCGGGGAGCACAGATACGCAGTATTTT
CSATPLAGSTDTQYF
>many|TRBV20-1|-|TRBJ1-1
TGCAGTGCTAGAGGGGGAAACTTGAACACTGAAGCTTTCTTT
CSARGGNLNTEAFF
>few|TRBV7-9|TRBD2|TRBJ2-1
TGTGCCAGCAGCTCCTCGGGACTAACCATATACAATGAGCAGTTCTTC
CASSSSGLTIYNEQFF
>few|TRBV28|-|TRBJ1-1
TGTGCCAGCAGTCCCGGGGGGGGGCCCGCCACTGAAGCTTTCTTT
CASSPGGGPATEAFF
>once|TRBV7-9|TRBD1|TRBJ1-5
TGTGCCAGCAGCCTCAGGGCGCCGGGACAGGCCTACAATCAGCCCCAGCATTTT
CASSLRAPGQAYNQPQHF
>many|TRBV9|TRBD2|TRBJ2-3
TGTGCCAGCAGCCCAAGCGGGACTGGGGTGACAGATACGCAGTATTTT
CASSPSGTGVTDTQYF
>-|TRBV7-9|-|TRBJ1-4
TGTGCCAGCACTTTGACATCCCCAGTTGCAACTAATGAAAAACTGTTTTTT
CASTLTSPVATNEKLFF
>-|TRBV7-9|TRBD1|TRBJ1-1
TGTGCCAGCAGCGACCCGTACGGGACAGGGATTGAAGCTTTCTTT
CASSDPYGTGIEAFF
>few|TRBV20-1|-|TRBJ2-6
TGCAGTGCTGGGGAGTCATCTGGGGCCAACGTCCTGACTTTC
CSAGESSGANVLTF
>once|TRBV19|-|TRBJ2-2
TGTGCCAGTAGTATAGCCCCGACAGGAACCTTCGGGGAGCTGTTTTTT
CASSIAPTGTFGELFF
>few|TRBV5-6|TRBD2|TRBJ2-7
TGTGCCAGCAGCTTGGGGCTAGCGGGAGTTCTCTCCTACGAGCAGTACTTC
CASSLGLAGVLSYEQYF
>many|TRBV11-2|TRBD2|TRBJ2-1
TGTGCCAGCAGCTTACTAGCGGGGCCCTACAATGAGCAGTTCTTC
CASSLLAGPYNEQFF
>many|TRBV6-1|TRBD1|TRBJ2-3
TGTGCCAGCAGCCCGGGACAGCTCACAGATACGCAGTATTTT
CASSPGQLTDTQYF
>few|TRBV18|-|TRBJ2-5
TGTGCCAGCTCACCAGGCAGGGGACAAGAGACCCAGTACTTC
CASSPGRGQETQYF
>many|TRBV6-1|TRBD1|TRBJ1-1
TGTGCCAGCAGTCCTCTACAGGGGAGGGTGAACACTGAAGCTTTCTTT
CASSPLQGRVNTEAFF
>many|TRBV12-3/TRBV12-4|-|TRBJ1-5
TGTGCCAGCAGTTTGGAGGGGTATAGCAATCAGCCCCAGCATTTT
CASSLEGYSNQPQHF
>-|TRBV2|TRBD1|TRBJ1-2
TGTGCCACAAGTATAGCAGGGGGCACTAACTATGGCTACACCTTC
CATSIAGGTNYGYTF
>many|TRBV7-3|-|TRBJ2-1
TGTGCCAGCAGCTTCACCCTAGCGAATGAGCAGTTCTTC
CASSFTLANEQFF
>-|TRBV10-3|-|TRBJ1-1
TGTGCCGTTAACAGCTTGAACACTGAAGCTTTCTTT
CAVNSLNTEAFF
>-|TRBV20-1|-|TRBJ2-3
TGCAGTGCTAGAGTGGGCACAGATACGCAGTATTTT
CSARVGTDTQYF
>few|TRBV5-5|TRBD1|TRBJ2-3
TGTGCCAGCAGCGCCTCAAGATGGGACAGAACCACAGATACGCAGTATTTT
CASSASRWDRTTDTQYF
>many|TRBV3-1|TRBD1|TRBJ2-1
TGTGCCAGCAGCCAAGAGGGACAGTACAATGAGCAGTTCTTC
CASSQEGQYNEQFF
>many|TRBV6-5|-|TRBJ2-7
TGTGCCAGCAGTTACCAAGGGGGGGCTCCCTACGAGCAGTACTTC
CASSYQGGAPYEQYF
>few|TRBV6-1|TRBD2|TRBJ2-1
TGTGCCAGCAGTGAAGGGGGGGGAGGGCCAAATAATGAGCAGTTCTTC
CASSEGGGGPNNEQFF
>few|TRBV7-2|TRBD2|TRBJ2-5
TGTGCCAGCGCACGAACTAGCGGGATAGAAGAGACCCAGTACTTC
CASARTSGIEETQYF
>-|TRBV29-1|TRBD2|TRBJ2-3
TGCAGCGTCCCCTCCGGGGGGGGAGATACGCAGTATTTT
CSVPSGGGDTQYF
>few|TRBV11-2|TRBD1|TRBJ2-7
TGTGCCAGCAGCTCCAGGACAGGGGGCACCCGTACCTACGAGCAGTACTTC
CASSSRTGGTRTYEQYF
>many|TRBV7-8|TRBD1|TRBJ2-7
TGTGCCAGCAGGGAATGGGGACAGGGTCCCTACGAGCAGTACTTC
CASREWGQGPYEQYF
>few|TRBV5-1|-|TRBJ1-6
TGCGCCAGCAGCCTGGAGGGGATGGCCTCACCCCTCCACTTT
CASSLEGMASPLHF
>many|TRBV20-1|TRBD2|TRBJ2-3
TGCAGTGCTGGAGGGACTAGCGGGGGGCGGGGAGATACGCAGTATTTT
CSAGGTSGGRGDTQYF
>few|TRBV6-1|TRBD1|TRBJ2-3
TGTGCCAGCCTGAGGCAGGGGGCTGCTACGCAGTATTTT
CASLRQGAATQYF
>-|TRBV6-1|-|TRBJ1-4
TGTGCCAGCAGGTCCGGGACAAACTTCGCAACTAATGAAAAACTGTTTTTT
CASRSGTNFATNEKLFF
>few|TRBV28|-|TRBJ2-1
TGTGCCAGCAGCCTTCCCCCGGGATACAATGAGCAGTTCTTC
CASSLPPGYNEQFF
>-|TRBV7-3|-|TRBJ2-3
TGTGCCAGCAGCTTAGGGGGAGGGGGAAATACGCAGTATTTT
CASSLGGGGNTQYF
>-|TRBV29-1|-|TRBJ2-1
TGCAGCGTTTCAAGCGGGACCCTAGGGGGTGAGCAGTTCTTC
CSVSSGTLGGEQFF
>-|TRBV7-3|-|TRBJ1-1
TGTGCCAGCAGCCCCCAACGGGGCACTGAAGCTTTCTTT
CASSPQRGTEAFF
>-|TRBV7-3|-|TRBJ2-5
TGTGCCAGCAGCTTAACCGGGGTTGAGGCCCAGTACTTC
CASSLTGVEAQYF
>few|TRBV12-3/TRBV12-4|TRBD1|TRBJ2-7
TGTGCCATCAAACGCCAGGGGGATCATTACGAGCAGTACTTC
CAIKRQGDHYEQYF
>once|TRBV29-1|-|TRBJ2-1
TGCAGCGCGACAGACGGGAGCTCCTACAATGAGCAGTTCTTC
CSATDGSSYNEQFF
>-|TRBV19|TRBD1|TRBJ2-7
TGTGCCAGTAGTCCCCTCGCAACCGGGACAGGGTTATACGAGCAGTACTTC
CASSPLATGTGLYEQYF
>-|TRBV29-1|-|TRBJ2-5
TGCAGCGTTGTATCCGGGGAGACCCAGTACTTC
CSVVSGETQYF
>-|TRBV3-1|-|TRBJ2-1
TGTGCCAGCAGCCAAGATACTCACACGGCGCAAGAGCAGTTCTTC
CASSQDTHTAQEQFF
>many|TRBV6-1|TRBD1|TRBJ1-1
TGTGCCAGCAGTGACAGGGGGCGGAACACTGAAGCTTTCTTT
CASSDRGRNTEAFF
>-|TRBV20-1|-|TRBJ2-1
TGCAGTGCGCAAATCTACAATGAGCAGTTCTTC
CSAQIYNEQFF